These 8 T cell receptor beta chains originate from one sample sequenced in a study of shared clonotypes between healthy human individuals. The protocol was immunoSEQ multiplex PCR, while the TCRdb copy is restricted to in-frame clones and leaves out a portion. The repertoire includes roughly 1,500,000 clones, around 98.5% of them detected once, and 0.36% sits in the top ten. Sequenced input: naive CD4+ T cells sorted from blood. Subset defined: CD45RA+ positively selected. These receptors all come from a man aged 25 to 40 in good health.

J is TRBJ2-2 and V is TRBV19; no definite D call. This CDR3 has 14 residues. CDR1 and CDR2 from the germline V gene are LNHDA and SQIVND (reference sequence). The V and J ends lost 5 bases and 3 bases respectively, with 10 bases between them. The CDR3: CASSFRAHTGELFF. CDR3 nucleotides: TGTGCCAGTAGTTTCCGGGCTCACACCGGGGAGCTGTTTTTT.

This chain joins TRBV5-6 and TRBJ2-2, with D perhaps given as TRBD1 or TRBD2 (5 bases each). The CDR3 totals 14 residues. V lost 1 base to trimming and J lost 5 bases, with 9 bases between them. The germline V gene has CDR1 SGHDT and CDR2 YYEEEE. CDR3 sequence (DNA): TGTGCCAGCAGCTTGAGGGGAGATACCGGGGAGCTGTTTTTT. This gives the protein CASSLRGDTGELFF.

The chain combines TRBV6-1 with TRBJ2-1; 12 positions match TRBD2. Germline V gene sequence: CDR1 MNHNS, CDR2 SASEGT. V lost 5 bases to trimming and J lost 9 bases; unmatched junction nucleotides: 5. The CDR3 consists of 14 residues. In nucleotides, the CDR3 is TGTGCCAGCAGTCTAGCGGGAGGGGTCTCTGAGCAGTTCTTC. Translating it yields CASSLAGGVSEQFF.

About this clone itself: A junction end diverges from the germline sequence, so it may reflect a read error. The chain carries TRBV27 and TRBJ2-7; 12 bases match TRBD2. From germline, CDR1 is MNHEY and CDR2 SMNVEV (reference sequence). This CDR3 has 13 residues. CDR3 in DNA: TGTGCCAGCAGTTTGCAAATAGGACTAGCGGGATTCTTC. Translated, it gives CASSLQIGLAGFF.

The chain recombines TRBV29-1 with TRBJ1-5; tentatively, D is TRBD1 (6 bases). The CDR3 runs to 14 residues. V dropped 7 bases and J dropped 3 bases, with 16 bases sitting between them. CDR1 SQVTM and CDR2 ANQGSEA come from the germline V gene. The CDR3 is CSALPPGDNQPQHF. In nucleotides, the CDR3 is TGCAGCGCCCTACCTCCAGGGGACAATCAGCCCCAGCATTTT.

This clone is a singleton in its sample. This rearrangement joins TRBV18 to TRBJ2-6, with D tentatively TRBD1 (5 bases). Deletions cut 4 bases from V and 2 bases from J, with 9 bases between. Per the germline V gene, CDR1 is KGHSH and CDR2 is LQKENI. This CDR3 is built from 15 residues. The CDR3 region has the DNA TGTGCCAGCTCACTAGGGGCCCCTGGGGCCAACGTCCTGACTTTC. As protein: CASSLGAPGANVLTF.

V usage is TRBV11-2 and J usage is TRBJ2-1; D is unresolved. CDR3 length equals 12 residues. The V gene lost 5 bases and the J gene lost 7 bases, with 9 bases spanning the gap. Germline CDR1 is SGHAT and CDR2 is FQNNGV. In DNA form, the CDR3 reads TGTGCCAGCAGCCCCGTGGGGAATGAGCAGTTCTTC. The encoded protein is CASSPVGNEQFF.

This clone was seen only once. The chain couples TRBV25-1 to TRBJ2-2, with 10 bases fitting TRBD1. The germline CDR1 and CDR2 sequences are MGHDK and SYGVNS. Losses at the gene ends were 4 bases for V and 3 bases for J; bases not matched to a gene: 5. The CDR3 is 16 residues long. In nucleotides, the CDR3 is TGTGCCAGCAGTGTAAGGGGGACAGGGGACACCGGGGAGCTGTTTTTT. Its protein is CASSVRGTGDTGELFF.